The entry that follows covers one T cell receptor (beta chain) sequence. The antigen remains unidentified. The data originate from a study of cytomegalovirus exposure and HLA in healthy donors. Overall study context: The study's early data release held tens of millions of unique TCRs from HLA-typed donors.

Study findings and constraints: An analysis that came later showed most CMV-associated TCR beta chains appearing HLA-restricted.

Use of 60 Vbeta and 13 Jbeta primers characterized the PCR. The assay was immunoSEQ multiplex PCR, and TCRdb's table has in-frame clones only and misses some. The sample consists of some 150,000 clones, roughly 80% of them appearing once. Germline-derived CDR1 and CDR2 are SQVTM and ANQGSEA. The CDR3 loop spans 14 amino acids. The V gene lost 4 bases and the J gene lost 0 bases, with 13 bases spanning the gap. Sequenced material: PBMCs. This chain joins TRBV29-1 and TRBJ2-7; the D gene is possibly TRBD1 (5 bases). This receptor was taken from a woman in her 50s in good health and CMV-seronegative. The CDR3 region has the DNA TGCAGCGTTGCGGACACTCACAACTCCTACGAGCAGTACTTC. Translation: CSVADTHNSYEQYF.